These 17 T cell receptor beta chains were all obtained from the same sample, sequenced in a study of shared clonotypes between healthy human individuals. TCRdb's copy holds only in-frame clones and misses some; the assay was immunoSEQ multiplex PCR. The sample contains over 2 million clones, around 92% of which appear only once. The sequencing sample was made of naive CD4+ T cells from PBMCs. The subset: CD45RA+ positively selected. These receptors were obtained from a man aged 18 to 29 in good health. Some clones in this sample may be carry-over from other donors' samples.

The rearrangement uses TRBV9 and TRBJ2-3; D may be TRBD2 (5 bases). This CDR3 is built from 17 residues. With 0 bases removed from V and 2 bases from J, the gap between germline ends came to 16 bases. The germline gives CDR1 SGDLS, CDR2 YYNGEE. The CDR3 loop reads CASSVAGQRGSTDTQYF. The DNA of the CDR3 is TGTGCCAGCAGCGTAGCGGGCCAACGGGGATCCACAGATACGCAGTATTTT. Based on the CDR3 plus reference TRBV9 and TRBJ2-3, the full variable domain is DSGVTQTPKHLITATGQRVTLRCSPRSGDLSVYWYQQSLDQGLQFLIQYYNGEERAKGNILERFSAQQFPDLHSELNLSSLELGDSALYFCASSVAGQRGSTDTQYFGPGTRLTVL.

This chain joins TRBV7-9 and TRBJ2-2; perhaps TRBD1 as D (5 bases). Trimming shortened V by 0 bases and J by 1 base, and 9 bases separated the two germline ends. The CDR3 totals 16 residues. The germline V gene has CDR1 SEHNR and CDR2 FQNEAQ (reference sequence). Here the CDR3 reads CASSLAATVNTGELFF. The CDR3 nucleotides read TGTGCCAGCAGCTTAGCAGCGACAGTGAACACCGGGGAGCTGTTTTTT.

V and J are TRBV6-1 and TRBJ1-4, with D unclear. Trimming shortened V by 6 bases and J by 8 bases, and 16 bases separated the two germline ends. The germline gives CDR1 MNHNS, CDR2 SASEGT. The CDR3 is 14 amino acids. CDR3 in DNA: TGTGCCAGCAGCGGGGTTACCACCACGGAAAAACTGTTTTTT. Protein sequence: CASSGVTTTEKLFF.

V is TRBV28 and J is TRBJ2-5, with D hard to call. This CDR3 is built from 14 residues. The germline V gene encodes CDR1 MDHEN and CDR2 SYDVKM. V gave up 6 bases and J gave up 1 base, with 12 bases separating them. In DNA form, the CDR3 reads TGTGCCAGCAGATACGGGTCCGCCCAAGAGACCCAGTACTTC. The encoded protein is CASRYGSAQETQYF.

The chain uses TRBV27 and TRBJ2-7; TRBD2 might be the D (6 bases). Germline CDR1 MNHEY, CDR2 SMNVEV (reference sequence). V shed 5 bases and J shed 0 bases, with 23 bases lying between them. The CDR3 has 18 amino acids. The CDR3: CASSPPVAGSLFSYEQYF. DNA of the CDR3: TGTGCCAGCAGTCCACCGGTTGCGGGGTCCCTCTTCTCCTACGAGCAGTACTTC.

With respect to this clone: The sample has other DNA sequences that encode this CDR3 too. V and J are TRBV10-3 and TRBJ2-7, with D perhaps matching TRBD1 (5 bases). CDR3 size: 13 residues. The germline gives CDR1 ENHRY, CDR2 SYGVKD. The V and J ends lost 9 bases and 0 bases respectively, with 12 bases between them. The CDR3 region has the DNA TGTGCCATTAGACCTGACAGCTCCTACGAGCAGTACTTC. Translation gives CAIRPDSSYEQYF.

V is TRBV2 and J is TRBJ2-2; TRBD1 matches at 9 bases. In germline, CDR1 is SNHLY, CDR2 FYNNEI. V trimming: 11 bases; J trimming: 1 base; junction bases outside the gene matches: 8. The CDR3 has 15 residues. The CDR3 DNA is TGTGCCGGTCAACAGGGGGCCGGGAACACCGGGGAGCTGTTTTTT. Its protein is CAGQQGAGNTGELFF.

The rearrangement joins TRBV5-1 to TRBJ2-6; no definite D call. There are 16 residues in the CDR3. CDR1 and CDR2 from the germline V gene are SGHRS and YFSETQ. The germline V and J ends were trimmed by 2 bases and 0 bases, with 9 bases remaining between them. The CDR3 reads CASSLQTSSGANVLTF. CDR3 DNA sequence: TGCGCCAGCAGCTTACAAACCAGCTCTGGGGCCAACGTCCTGACTTTC.

The rearrangement links TRBV6-5 to TRBJ2-1, with TRBD1 matching 8 bases. V gave up 5 bases and J gave up 4 bases; unmatched junction bases: 1. This CDR3 is built from 13 residues. Germline V lookup: CDR1 MNHEY, CDR2 SVGAGI. CDR3 sequence reads: CASSRQGYNEQFF. In DNA form, the CDR3 reads TGTGCCAGCAGTAGACAGGGGTACAATGAGCAGTTCTTC.

The chain links TRBV14 to TRBJ2-7; 12 bases line up with TRBD2. Germline V CDR1 and CDR2: SGHDN, FVKESK. The V segment lost 4 bases and the J segment 4 bases; nucleotides outside the gene matches: 5. The CDR3 sequence is 15 residues long. CDR3 coding DNA: TGTGCCAGCAGCCCCCTAGCGGGAGGGCTTTACGAGCAGTACTTC. Protein: CASSPLAGGLYEQYF.

The chain uses TRBV28 and TRBJ2-5; 8 bases agree with TRBD2. The germline gives CDR1 MDHEN, CDR2 SYDVKM. After removal of 5 bases from V and 4 bases from J, the junction contained 9 bases not matched to a gene. The CDR3 contains 15 residues. CDR3 region: CASSGRVAGGETQYF. The CDR3 nucleotides are TGTGCCAGCAGTGGCCGGGTGGCGGGAGGAGAGACCCAGTACTTC.

To note about this clone: The same CDR3 can be traced to other DNA sequences in this sample. The chain couples TRBV10-3 to TRBJ1-1, with D unclear. The V end lost 3 bases, the J end lost 3 bases, and 5 bases lay between the germline ends. CDR1 is ENHRY and CDR2 is SYGVKD in the germline V gene. This CDR3 has 12 residues. CDR3 region: CAISESDTEAFF. The CDR3 nucleotides are TGTGCCATCAGTGAAAGTGACACTGAAGCTTTCTTT.

The rearrangement uses TRBV27 and TRBJ1-5; no definite D call. There are 15 residues in the CDR3. Per the germline V gene, CDR1 is MNHEY and CDR2 is SMNVEV (reference sequence). The V end was cut by 4 bases, the J end by 4 bases, with 14 bases between. CDR3 coding DNA: TGTGCCAGCAGTTCCGTAGGCAGCCAAAATCAGCCCCAGCATTTT. Translating gives CASSSVGSQNQPQHF.

The chain has TRBV6-6 and TRBJ1-2; the match to TRBD1 covers 9 bases. The V gene's germline CDR1 is MNHNY and CDR2 SVGAGI (reference sequence). J was trimmed by 1 base and V by 7 bases; bases with no gene match: 7. CDR3 length: 15 residues. The DNA for the CDR3 is TGTGCCAGCAACCCGGGACAGGGTATTAACTATGGCTACACCTTC. It encodes CASNPGQGINYGYTF.

This clone was recorded once. The chain combines TRBV4-3 with TRBJ1-1; D is uncertain. V was cut by 2 bases and J by 6 bases, with 16 bases left in between. The germline CDR1 and CDR2 sequences are LGHNA and YSLEER. This CDR3 comprises 15 residues. Here the CDR3 reads CASSQTNSVRPEAFF. CDR3 coding DNA: TGCGCCAGCAGCCAAACTAATTCTGTTCGGCCTGAAGCTTTCTTT.

The chain recombines TRBV5-1 with TRBJ2-7; the match to TRBD1 covers 12 bases. The germline CDR1 and CDR2 sequences are SGHRS and YFSETQ. Losses at the gene ends were 3 bases for V and 2 bases for J; bases not matched to a gene: 6. This CDR3 spans 16 amino acids. The CDR3 coding sequence is TGCGCCAGCAGCTCCGGGACAGGGGGCTTAACCTACGAGCAGTACTTC. Amino acids: CASSSGTGGLTYEQYF.

On this clone itself: Other nucleotide sequences from this sample produce the same CDR3. This sequence joins TRBV4-3 and TRBJ2-7; TRBD1 matches 8 bases. The junction had 3 bases not matched to a gene; V was cut back by 2 bases and J by 6 bases. Germline CDR1 is LGHNA and CDR2 is YSLEER. The CDR3 runs to 13 residues. The CDR3, as DNA: TGCGCCAGCAGCCAAAGGACAGGGAGCGAGCAGTACTTC. The encoded protein is CASSQRTGSEQYF.